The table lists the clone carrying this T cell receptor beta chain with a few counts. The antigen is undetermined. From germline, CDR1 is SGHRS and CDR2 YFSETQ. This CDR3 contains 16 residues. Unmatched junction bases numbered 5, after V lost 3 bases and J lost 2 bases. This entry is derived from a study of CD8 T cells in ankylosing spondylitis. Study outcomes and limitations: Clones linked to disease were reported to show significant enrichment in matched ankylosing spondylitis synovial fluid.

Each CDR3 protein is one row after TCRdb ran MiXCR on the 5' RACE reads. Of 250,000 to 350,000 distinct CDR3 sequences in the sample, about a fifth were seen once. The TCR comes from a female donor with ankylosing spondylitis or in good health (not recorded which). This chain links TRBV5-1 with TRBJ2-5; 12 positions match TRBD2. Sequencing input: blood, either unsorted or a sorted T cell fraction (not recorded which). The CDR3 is CASSSSGLAGQETQYF. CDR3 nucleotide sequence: TGCGCCAGCAGCTCATCGGGACTAGCGGGTCAAGAGACCCAGTACTTC.